This T cell receptor (beta chain) was identified in a study of T cell changes during pregnancy in multiple sclerosis. Per germline, CDR1 LNHDA and CDR2 SQIVND (reference sequence). The CDR3 is 15 residues long. V lost 0 bases and J 7 bases, leaving 13 bases between the germline ends. Measured with immunoSEQ multiplex PCR; TCRdb has only the in-frame clones, and not every one. The profile covers about 93,000 clones, with 85% to 95% appearing a single time and about 2% taken by the ten largest. This sample comprised peripheral blood, obtained after pregnancy. This chain joins TRBV19 and TRBJ1-5, with D unclear. The receptor was isolated from a female donor with multiple sclerosis, enrolled in a pregnancy study. In nucleotides, the CDR3 is TGTGCCAGTAGTATAGAGCCAGGTCCGGGACAGCCCCAGCATTTT. This encodes CASSIEPGPGQPQHF.